The 28 T cell receptor beta chains given below trace back to one sample, sequenced in a study of post-analysis software for immune sequencing data. Whole-study findings and limits: Controls showed lower frequencies than patients for 5 or 6 TRBV segments, and TRBV5-6, TRBV5-1 and TRBV20-1 were among these.

These receptors have no identified antigens. Unique molecular identifiers were built into the TCR beta cDNA libraries. TCRdb re-called the PCR reads with MiXCR, one entry per CDR3 protein. This table holds more than 450,000 distinct CDR3 sequences, roughly 40% found once. Sequencing used blood. The receptors here all came from a girl aged 10 to 17 with multiple sclerosis.

The chain carries TRBV20-1 and TRBJ2-3, with D uncertain. V shed 0 bases and J shed 1 base, with 5 bases lying between them. This CDR3 has 13 residues. Looked up from germline, CDR1 is DFQATT and CDR2 is SNEGSKA (reference sequence). In nucleotides, the CDR3 is TGCAGTGCTAGAGAGTCACGCACAGATACGCAGTATTTT. Translated, it gives CSARESRTDTQYF.

The J gene is TRBJ1-2, the V gene TRBV13; D is unresolved. The V end lost 0 bases, the J end lost 8 bases, and 13 bases lay between the germline ends. This CDR3 comprises 14 residues. CDR1 and CDR2 (germline): PRHDT, FYEKMQ (reference sequence). The DNA for the CDR3 is TGTGCCAGCAGCTTAGGGGGGAGCGGCGAAGGCTACACCTTC. As protein: CASSLGGSGEGYTF.

This clonotype has just a few counts. In DNA, the CDR3 is TGTGCCAGCAGCTTCCGACGGGACCGGATTTCTGGGGCCAACGTCCTGACTTTC. Translating it yields CASSFRRDRISGANVLTF. The V gene is TRBV7-9, the J gene TRBJ2-6; D assignment may be TRBD1 or TRBD2 (5 bases each). CDR1 is SEHNR, CDR2 FQNEAQ, per germline (reference sequence). Deletions cut 3 bases from V and 1 base from J, with 16 bases between. This CDR3 spans 18 amino acids.

The chain couples TRBV2 to TRBJ2-5, with a tentative D call TRBD2 (6 bases). V dropped 2 bases and J dropped 5 bases, with 15 bases sitting between them. From germline, CDR1 is SNHLY and CDR2 FYNNEI. The CDR3 is 15 residues long. CDR3 in DNA: TGTGCCAGCAGTGAAACGGGCGGGGTGGGCGAGACCCAGTACTTC. Residues: CASSETGGVGETQYF. Based on the CDR3 plus reference TRBV2 and TRBJ2-5, the full variable domain is EPEVTQTPSHQVTQMGQEVILRCVPISNHLYFYWYRQILGQKVEFLVSFYNNEISEKSEIFDDQFSVERPDGSNFTLKIRSTKLEDSAMYFCASSETGGVGETQYFGPGTRLLVL.

This clonotype was seen a handful of times. The V call is TRBV19, the J call TRBJ1-1, with TRBD1 as a possible D gene (6 bases). Germline V gene lookup returns CDR1 LNHDA and CDR2 SQIVND (reference sequence). The germline V and J ends were trimmed by 3 bases and 1 base, with 12 bases remaining between them. CDR3 size: 15 residues. CDR3 amino acids: CASSILWGANTEAFF. CDR3 nucleotide sequence: TGTGCCAGTAGTATCTTATGGGGGGCGAACACTGAAGCTTTCTTT. The whole variable domain, remainder taken from reference TRBV19 and TRBJ1-1, is DGGITQSPKYLFRKEGQNVTLSCEQNLNHDAMYWYRQDPGQGLRLIYYSQIVNDFQKGDIAEGYSVSREKKESFPLTVTSAQKNPTAFYLCASSILWGANTEAFFGQGTRLTVV.

The J gene is TRBJ2-5, the V gene TRBV28; 8 bases are a match to TRBD1. The J call is doubtful: the DNA matches TRBJ2-7 better. The germline CDR1 and CDR2 sequences are MDHEN and SYDVKM. The CDR3 runs to 13 residues. The CDR3: CASTNRGTYEQYF. Written as DNA, the CDR3 is TGTGCCAGCACCAACAGGGGGACCTACGAGCAGTACTTC.

The rearrangement uses TRBV12-5 and TRBJ2-1, with 8 bases aligning to TRBD1. There are 15 residues in the CDR3. The germline gives CDR1 LGHNT, CDR2 FRNRAP. Trimming cost V 1 base and J 7 bases; bases outside gene matches: 6. The CDR3: CASGLGETGENEQFF. In DNA, the CDR3 is TGTGCTAGTGGTTTGGGGGAGACAGGGGAAAATGAGCAGTTCTTC.

The chain employs TRBV29-1 and TRBJ1-1; 8 nucleotides agree with TRBD1. The V and J ends lost 4 bases and 6 bases, in that order; junction bases with no gene match: 7. Germline CDR1 is SQVTM and CDR2 is ANQGSEA. CDR3 size: 13 residues. This CDR3 reads CSVARTGIPEAFF. CDR3 DNA: TGCAGCGTTGCCCGGACAGGGATCCCTGAAGCTTTCTTT.

CDR3 region: CASSRRGLADEQFF. CDR3 DNA sequence: TGTGCCAGCAGCCGAAGGGGGCTAGCGGATGAGCAGTTCTTC. V gene TRBV7-9 combines with J gene TRBJ2-1; D may match TRBD1 or TRBD2 (7 bases each). This CDR3 contains 14 residues. The germline gives CDR1 SEHNR, CDR2 FQNEAQ (reference sequence). V was pared by 5 bases and J by 8 bases, with 16 bases between. The full variable domain, with the rest looked up from reference TRBV7-9 and TRBJ2-1, is DTGVSQNPRHKITKRGQNVTFRCDPISEHNRLYWYRQTLGQGPEFLTYFQNEAQLEKSRLLSDRFSAERPKGSFSTLEIQRTEQGDSAMYLCASSRRGLADEQFFGPGTRLTVL.

The chain carries TRBV12-3 or TRBV12-4 and TRBJ2-7, with unresolved D. The V end was cut by 6 bases, the J end by 7 bases, with 16 bases between. CDR3 length equals 13 residues. For the CDR3, the DNA is TGTGCCAGCAGCCCTATATACCCCCCAGAGCAGTACTTC. This translates into CASSPIYPPEQYF.

The rearrangement uses TRBV7-2 and TRBJ1-1; TRBD1 matches 7 bases. CDR1 SGHTA and CDR2 FQGNSA come from the germline V gene. This CDR3 is 15 amino acids long. With V trimmed by 4 bases and J by 4 bases, 9 bases remained unmatched. The DNA of the CDR3 is TGTGCCAGCAGCTCGAATCCAGGGGGTAGCACTGAAGCTTTCTTT. Encoded protein: CASSSNPGGSTEAFF.

This clonotype occurred a few times. This chain connects TRBV10-1 to TRBJ2-5, with D possibly matching TRBD2 (6 bases). Trimming left V 10 bases short and J 2 bases short, with 29 bases between. The CDR3 has 18 amino acids. Per germline, CDR1 WNHNN and CDR2 SYGVQD (reference sequence). CDR3 in amino acids: CATSFRLLARTIQETQYF. The CDR3 coding sequence is TGCGCCACCTCGTTCAGACTCCTCGCCCGGACTATACAAGAGACCCAGTACTTC.

This clonotype has more than one count but fewer than ten. The chain joins TRBV29-1 to TRBJ1-1, with 7 positions matching TRBD1. Trimming took 5 bases from V and 11 from J; bases not matched to a gene: 8. Looked up from germline, CDR1 is SQVTM and CDR2 is ANQGSEA. The CDR3 sequence is 11 residues long. CDR3 sequence: CSVNRGGRAFF. The CDR3, as DNA: TGCAGCGTTAACAGGGGCGGTAGGGCTTTCTTT.

V usage is TRBV29-1 and J usage is TRBJ2-3, with D maybe TRBD1 (6 bases). Trimming stripped 0 bases from V and 2 bases from J, with 18 bases between. The CDR3 runs 17 residues. CDR1 and CDR2 from the germline V gene are SQVTM and ANQGSEA. The CDR3 spells CSVEDRAGAFPTDTQYF. In DNA form, the CDR3 reads TGCAGCGTTGAAGATCGGGCAGGGGCGTTTCCCACAGATACGCAGTATTTT.

This clonotype has a handful of counts. V usage is TRBV29-1 and J usage is TRBJ2-5; D is unresolved. There are 13 residues in the CDR3. Germline CDR1 and CDR2: SQVTM and ANQGSEA. V shed 0 bases and J shed 3 bases, with 8 bases lying between them. The CDR3 loop reads CSVEDRWKETQYF. For the CDR3, the DNA is TGCAGCGTTGAAGATCGTTGGAAAGAGACCCAGTACTTC.

The chain has TRBV12-3 or TRBV12-4 and TRBJ1-2; TRBD1 might be the D (6 bases). The CDR3 is made up of 12 amino acids. Trimming shortened V by 8 bases and J by 7 bases, and 14 bases separated the two germline ends. CDR3 sequence (DNA): TGTGCCAGCGGCCCGGGGGGCTCTGGCTACACCTTC. It is translated as CASGPGGSGYTF.

This clonotype was recorded a few times. The chain has TRBV20-1 and TRBJ2-7; tentative D call: TRBD1 (5 bases). V lost 5 bases, J lost 0 bases, and 11 bases lay in between. The V gene's germline CDR1 is DFQATT and CDR2 SNEGSKA (reference sequence). CDR3 length: 13 amino acids. CDR3 DNA: TGCAGTGCTGGACATACGAGCTCCTACGAGCAGTACTTC. Translating it yields CSAGHTSSYEQYF.

V is TRBV9 and J is TRBJ2-1; 8 bases are shared with TRBD2. The V gene end was trimmed by 0 bases and the J gene end by 5 bases; junction bases not matched to a gene: 7. This CDR3 has 16 amino acids. Germline V gene data show CDR1 as SGDLS and CDR2 as YYNGEE. The CDR3 DNA reads TGTGCCAGCAGCGTAGAGACGGGACTAGGTAACAATGAGCAGTTCTTC. Translation gives CASSVETGLGNNEQFF.

This clonotype occurred a few times. The chain employs TRBV9 and TRBJ2-7, with TRBD1 matching 8 bases. From germline, CDR1 is SGDLS and CDR2 YYNGEE. The V gene end was trimmed by 3 bases and the J gene end by 2 bases; junction bases not matched to a gene: 4. CDR3 length equals 14 residues. The CDR3 loop is CASSAGQGPYEQYF. CDR3 nucleotide sequence: TGTGCCAGCAGCGCCGGACAGGGTCCCTACGAGCAGTACTTC.

J is TRBJ1-1 and V is TRBV5-4, with TRBD1 matching 10 bases. J was trimmed by 3 bases and V by 1 base; bases with no gene match: 9. The CDR3 length is 17 residues. Germline-derived CDR1 and CDR2 are SGHNT and YYREEE (reference sequence). CDR3 amino acids: CASSLLGQGYMDTEAFF. CDR3 nucleotide sequence: TGTGCCAGCAGCTTGTTGGGACAGGGGTACATGGACACTGAAGCTTTCTTT. Full variable domain (missing parts from reference TRBV5-4 and TRBJ1-1): ETGVTQSPTHLIKTRGQQVTLRCSSQSGHNTVSWYQQALGQGPQFIFQYYREEENGRGNFPPRFSGLQFPNYSSELNVNALELDDSALYLCASSLLGQGYMDTEAFFGQGTRLTVV.

The chain joins TRBV18 to TRBJ2-7; TRBD1 aligns across 9 bases. The end of the DNA aligns better with TRBJ2-5, so the J call may be wrong. The CDR3 has 15 residues. Germline V lookup: CDR1 KGHSH, CDR2 LQKENI. CDR3 in amino acids: CASSPRGQGRETQYF. The CDR3 coding sequence is TGTGCCAGCTCACCACGGGGACAGGGTCGGGAGACCCAGTACTTC.

V usage is TRBV7-8 and J usage is TRBJ2-5; D not certain. The length of the CDR3 is 15 residues. From germline, CDR1 is SGHVS and CDR2 FQNEAQ. V lost 6 bases and J lost 5, with 19 bases in between. Here the CDR3 reads CASRSRLARLETQYF. The CDR3 coding sequence is TGTGCCAGCAGGTCTAGACTCGCCCGGTTGGAGACCCAGTACTTC.

CDR3 sequence: CSARGDALSGYTF. CDR3 DNA sequence: TGCAGTGCTAGAGGTGATGCCTTAAGCGGCTACACCTTC. The chain links TRBV20-1 to TRBJ1-2; D remains unclear. CDR1 and CDR2 (germline): DFQATT, SNEGSKA (reference sequence). V lost 1 base and J lost 8, with 14 bases in between. CDR3 length: 13 residues.

This sequence joins TRBV12-3 or TRBV12-4 and TRBJ1-1; the D gene is possibly TRBD1 (5 bases). The V and J ends lost 7 bases and 1 base respectively, with 16 bases between them. The CDR3 has 15 amino acids. CDR3 nucleotide sequence: TGTGCCAGCAACACGAGAGGGGCTGGGAACACTGAAGCTTTCTTT. This codes for CASNTRGAGNTEAFF.

The chain joins TRBV3-1 to TRBJ1-2; TRBD1 matches at 7 bases. The CDR3 contains 15 residues. CDR1 is LGHDT, CDR2 YNNKEL, per germline (reference sequence). Losses at the gene ends were 4 bases for V and 3 bases for J; bases not matched to a gene: 8. CDR3 sequence (DNA): TGTGCCAGCAGCCTTCGGGACAGAATATACTATGGCTACACCTTC. Translating gives CASSLRDRIYYGYTF.

In its sample, this clonotype was seen a few times. The rearrangement joins TRBV6-1 to TRBJ2-1, with D maybe TRBD2 (6 bases). Germline V gene data show CDR1 as MNHNS and CDR2 as SASEGT. There are 12 residues in the CDR3. Trimming left V 3 bases short and J 10 bases short, with 10 bases between. The CDR3 region has the DNA TGTGCCAGCAGTGACGAGGGAGGCGAGCAGTTCTTC. Translated: CASSDEGGEQFF.

About this clonotype: The junction departs from germline at one end; a sequencing error may be responsible. This chain connects TRBV4-1 to TRBJ2-7, with 9 nucleotides matching TRBD1. The germline gives CDR1 MGHRA, CDR2 YSYEKL. The CDR3 covers 15 residues. The CDR3 loop reads CASGQLTGGTYEQYF. The CDR3 DNA follows: TGCGCCAGCGGCCAACTGACAGGGGGGACCTACGAGCAGTACTTC.

This clonotype has only a few counts. V is TRBV29-1 and J is TRBJ2-1; D is perhaps TRBD1 or TRBD2 (6 bases each). Germline CDR1 SQVTM, CDR2 ANQGSEA. With 4 bases removed from V and 0 bases from J, the gap between germline ends came to 10 bases. The CDR3 consists of 14 residues. The CDR3 nucleotides read TGCAGCGTTGGGGGGGCCGGCTCCTACAATGAGCAGTTCTTC. Amino acid sequence: CSVGGAGSYNEQFF.